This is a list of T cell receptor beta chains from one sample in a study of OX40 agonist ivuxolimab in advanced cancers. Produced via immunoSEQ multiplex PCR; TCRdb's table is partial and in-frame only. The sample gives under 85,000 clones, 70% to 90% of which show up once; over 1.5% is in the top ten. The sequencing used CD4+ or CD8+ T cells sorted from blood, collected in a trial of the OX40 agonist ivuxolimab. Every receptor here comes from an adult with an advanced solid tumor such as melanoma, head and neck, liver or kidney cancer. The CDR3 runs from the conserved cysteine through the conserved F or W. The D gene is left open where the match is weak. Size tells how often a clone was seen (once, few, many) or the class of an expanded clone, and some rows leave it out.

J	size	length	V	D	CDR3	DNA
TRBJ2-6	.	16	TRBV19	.	CASIAPDYSGANVLTF	TGTGCCAGTATCGCGCCGGACTACTCTGGGGCCAACGTCCTGACTTTC
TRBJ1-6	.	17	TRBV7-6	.	CASSLGGESSYNSPLHF	TGTGCCAGCAGCTTGGGGGGCGAGAGCTCCTATAATTCACCCCTCCACTTT
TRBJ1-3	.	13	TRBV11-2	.	CASSLRGLNTIYF	TGTGCCAGCAGCTTACGAGGGTTGAACACCATATATTTT
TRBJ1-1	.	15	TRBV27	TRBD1	CASFERGTGGTEAFF	TGTGCCAGCTTTGAACGAGGGACAGGAGGCACTGAAGCTTTCTTT
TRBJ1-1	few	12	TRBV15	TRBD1	CATSIQGARAFF	TGTGCCACCAGCATACAGGGGGCGAGGGCTTTCTTT
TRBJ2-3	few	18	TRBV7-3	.	CASSARGPGFNRTDTQYF	TGTGCCAGCAGCGCACGGGGGCCGGGCTTCAATCGCACAGATACGCAGTATTTT
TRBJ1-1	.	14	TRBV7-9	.	CASSPSVGNTEAFF	TGTGCCAGCAGCCCCTCGGTGGGGAACACTGAAGCTTTCTTT
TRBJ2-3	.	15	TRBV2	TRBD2	CASSEVSGMGDTQYF	TGTGCCAGCAGTGAAGTTAGCGGGATGGGAGATACGCAGTATTTT
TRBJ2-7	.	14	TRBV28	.	CASRYQQSSYEQYF	TGTGCCAGCCGGTATCAACAGAGCTCCTACGAGCAGTACTTC
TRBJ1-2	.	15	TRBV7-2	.	CASSLAGLSNYGYTF	TGTGCCAGCAGCTTAGCAGGTCTGAGTAACTATGGCTACACCTTC
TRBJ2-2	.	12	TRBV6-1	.	CASSERGGELFF	TGTGCCAGCAGTGAAAGGGGCGGGGAGCTGTTTTTT
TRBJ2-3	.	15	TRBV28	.	CASSFDPSRQDTQYF	TGTGCCAGCAGTTTTGACCCGTCCAGACAAGATACGCAGTATTTT
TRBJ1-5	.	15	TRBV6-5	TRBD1	CASSSGQGGNQPQHF	TGTGCCAGCAGCTCAGGACAGGGCGGCAATCAGCCCCAGCATTTT
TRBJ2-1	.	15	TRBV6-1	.	CASSEPGPRYNEQFF	TGTGCCAGCAGTGAGCCCGGGCCTCGGTACAATGAGCAGTTCTTC
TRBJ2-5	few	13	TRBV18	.	CASSPPLKETQYF	TGTGCCAGCTCACCACCCCTTAAAGAGACCCAGTACTTC
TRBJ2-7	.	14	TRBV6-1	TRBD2	CASGPSGSLLEQYF	TGTGCCAGCGGGCCTAGCGGGAGTTTGCTCGAGCAGTACTTC
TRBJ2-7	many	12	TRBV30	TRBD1	CAWGQGREEQYF	TGTGCCTGGGGACAGGGGAGGGAAGAGCAGTACTTC
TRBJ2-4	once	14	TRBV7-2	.	CASRVTGAKNIQYF	TGTGCCAGCAGGGTAACAGGGGCCAAAAACATTCAGTACTTC
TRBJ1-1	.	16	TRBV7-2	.	CASSPGVGTGRTEAFF	TGTGCCAGCAGCCCCGGGGTGGGAACAGGGAGGACTGAAGCTTTCTTT
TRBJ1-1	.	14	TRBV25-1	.	CASSDIGPNTEAFF	TGTGCCAGCAGTGATATCGGGCCGAACACTGAAGCTTTCTTT
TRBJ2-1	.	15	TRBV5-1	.	CASSLFMAAENEQFF	TGCGCCAGCAGCTTGTTTATGGCGGCGGAAAATGAGCAGTTCTTC
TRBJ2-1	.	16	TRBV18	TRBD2	CASSLLAGGDDNEQFF	TGTGCCAGCTCGCTTCTAGCGGGAGGTGACGACAATGAGCAGTTCTTC
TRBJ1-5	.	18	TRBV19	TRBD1	CASSGQDRGLIGNQPQHF	TGTGCCAGTAGTGGGCAGGACAGGGGGCTAATCGGGAATCAGCCCCAGCATTTT
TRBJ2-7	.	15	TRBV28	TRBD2	CASSPSGTGSYEQYF	TGTGCCAGCAGCCCTAGCGGGACGGGGTCCTACGAGCAGTACTTC
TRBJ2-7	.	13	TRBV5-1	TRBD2	CASRLAGVYEQYF	TGCGCCAGCCGACTAGCGGGAGTATACGAGCAGTACTTC
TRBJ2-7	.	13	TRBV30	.	CAWCSGAGYEQYF	TGTGCCTGGTGTTCCGGAGCCGGGTACGAGCAGTACTTC
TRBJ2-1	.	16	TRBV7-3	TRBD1	CASSWTGQGSYNEQFF	TGTGCCAGCAGCTGGACGGGACAGGGGTCCTACAATGAGCAGTTCTTC
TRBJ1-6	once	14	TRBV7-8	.	CASSPGTPNSPLHF	TGTGCCAGCAGCCCCGGGACACCGAATTCACCCCTCCACTTT
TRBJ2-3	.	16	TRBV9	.	CASSSPWGRNTDTQYF	TGTGCCAGCAGCTCCCCGTGGGGGAGGAACACAGATACGCAGTATTTT
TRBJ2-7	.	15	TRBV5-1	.	CASKIGPLTPDWQYF	TGCGCCAGCAAAATAGGTCCACTCACCCCCGATTGGCAGTACTTC
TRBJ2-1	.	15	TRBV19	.	CASSMGPSTYNEQFF	TGTGCCAGTAGTATGGGACCGTCCACCTACAATGAGCAGTTCTTC
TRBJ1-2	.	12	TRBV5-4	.	CASSLGGRGYTF	TGTGCCAGCAGCTTGGGGGGTCGTGGCTACACCTTC
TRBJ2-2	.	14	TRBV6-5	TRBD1	CASSKGQGTGELFF	TGTGCCAGCAGCAAAGGACAGGGGACCGGGGAGCTGTTTTTT
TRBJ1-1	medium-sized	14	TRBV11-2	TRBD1	CASRPGTGWTEAFF	TGTGCCAGCAGACCCGGGACAGGGTGGACTGAAGCTTTCTTT
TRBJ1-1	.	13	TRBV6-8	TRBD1	CASSLQGATEAFF	TGTGCCAGCAGCTTACAGGGGGCAACTGAAGCTTTCTTT
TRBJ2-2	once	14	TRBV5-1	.	CASSLRAGSGELFF	TGCGCCAGCAGCTTACGTGCGGGCTCAGGGGAGCTGTTTTTT
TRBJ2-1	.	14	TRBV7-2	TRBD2	CASSRGGTGNEQFF	TGTGCCAGCAGCCGCGGGGGTACGGGGAATGAGCAGTTCTTC
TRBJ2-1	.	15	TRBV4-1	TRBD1	CASTRTGGSYNEQFF	TGCGCCAGCACCCGGACAGGGGGCTCCTACAATGAGCAGTTCTTC
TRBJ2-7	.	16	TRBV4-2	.	CASSQDFLAENYEQYF	TGTGCCAGCAGCCAAGATTTCCTAGCAGAAAACTACGAGCAGTACTTC
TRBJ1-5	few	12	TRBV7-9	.	CASSQLNQPQHF	TGTGCCAGCAGCCAACTCAATCAGCCCCAGCATTTT
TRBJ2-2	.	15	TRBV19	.	CASSTWGRNTGELFF	TGTGCCAGTAGTACTTGGGGCCGGAACACCGGGGAGCTGTTTTTT
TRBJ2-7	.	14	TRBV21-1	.	CASTDGRETGEQYF	TGTGCCAGCACCGACGGGAGGGAGACCGGCGAGCAGTACTTC